These 32 T cell receptor beta chains originate from one sample sequenced in a study of T cells in Graves' hyperthyroidism and ophthalmopathy (dated by TCRdb to about 2019). Receptor libraries were prepared by multiplex PCR. The listed sequencing device is Illumina HiSeq 2000. The TCR beta CDR3 regions were amplified from RNA transcripts. The TCR CDR3 was subjected to a first round of RT-PCR using the HTBI primer set and the Qiagen OneStep RT-PCR kit. TCRdb itself trimmed the public reads at Q25 with fastp, ran MiXCR and retained productive beta chains. Records with the same CDR3 protein are collapsed into one entry carrying the most frequent genes and DNA. In all, the sample holds roughly 560,000 distinct CDR3 sequences, and roughly 14% of those were seen once. About 4% of the sample comes from the top ten. Sequenced sample: blood. The receptors here all came from a woman aged 40 to 55 with Graves' ophthalmopathy.

The V call is TRBV20-1, the J call TRBJ2-5, with 8 bases that match TRBD2. The V segment lost 5 bases and the J segment 13 bases; nucleotides outside the gene matches: 24. This CDR3 is built from 16 residues. Germline V gives CDR1 DFQATT, CDR2 SNEGSKA (reference sequence). CDR3 region: CSAPSGAEDERGPRYF. The CDR3 coding sequence is TGCAGTGCTCCCTCGGGGGCTGAAGATGAGCGGGGGCCAAGGTACTTC.

In this sample, this clonotype turned up many times. V is TRBV12-3 or TRBV12-4 and J is TRBJ2-5; D gene unclear. With 3 bases removed from V and 0 bases from J, the gap between germline ends came to 14 bases. This CDR3 is 16 amino acids long. CDR3 sequence reads: CASSFEGPRYQETQYF. The CDR3 DNA reads as TGTGCCAGCAGTTTTGAAGGGCCGAGGTACCAAGAGACCCAGTACTTC.

There are many counts of this clonotype. This sequence joins TRBV15 and TRBJ1-5, with no clear D. CDR3 length: 16 residues. The germline V and J ends were trimmed by 5 bases and 3 bases, with 17 bases remaining between them. Germline-derived CDR1 and CDR2 are LNHNV and YYDKDF (reference sequence). This chain's CDR3 is CATSASPGLHNQPQHF. CDR3 in DNA: TGTGCCACCAGCGCAAGCCCCGGGCTACACAATCAGCCCCAGCATTTT.

This sequence joins TRBV9 and TRBJ1-2; the D gene is possibly TRBD1 (5 bases). The CDR3 has 15 amino acids. Germline-derived CDR1 and CDR2 are SGDLS and YYNGEE. V lost 3 bases, J lost 5 bases, and 17 bases lay in between. DNA for the CDR3: TGTGCCAGCAGCGAGAGTGGGGGAAAACTTTATGGCTACACCTTC. Translating gives CASSESGGKLYGYTF.

This clonotype has at least ten counts. V usage is TRBV6-4 and J usage is TRBJ2-2; D might be TRBD2 (6 bases). CDR1 and CDR2 (germline): MRHNA, SNTAGT. V was clipped by 8 bases and J by 2 bases, with 12 bases between them. The CDR3 is made up of 14 amino acids. CDR3 DNA: TGTGCCAGCTCTGTACTAGCTAACACCGGGGAGCTGTTTTTT. It is translated as CASSVLANTGELFF.

At least ten counts were recorded for this clonotype. The rearrangement uses TRBV28 and TRBJ1-2, with unresolved D. The CDR3 has 13 residues. V lost 2 bases, J lost 3 bases, and 7 bases lay in between. Germline V gene data show CDR1 as MDHEN and CDR2 as SYDVKM. The CDR3, as DNA: TGTGCCAGCAGTTTACAACGGGACTATGGCTACACCTTC. Its protein product is CASSLQRDYGYTF.

At least ten counts were recorded for this clonotype. The chain carries TRBV19 and TRBJ1-1, with D possibly TRBD1 on 6 matching bases. Trimming took off 9 bases at V and 1 base at J, with 15 bases between the two ends. This CDR3 comprises 14 residues. CDR1 is LNHDA, CDR2 SQIVND, per germline (reference sequence). CDR3 DNA: TGTGCCAGCGGGACCTTACAGGGGAACACTGAAGCTTTCTTT. It is translated as CASGTLQGNTEAFF.

This clonotype has ten or more counts. The V gene is TRBV12-3 or TRBV12-4, the J gene TRBJ1-1; 7 nucleotides align to TRBD1. This CDR3 comprises 11 residues. The trim removed 7 bases at V and 10 bases at J, leaving 6 bases unmatched. CDR3 residues: CASTQTGRAFF. Written as DNA, the CDR3 is TGTGCCAGCACCCAGACAGGGAGAGCTTTCTTT.

The J gene is TRBJ2-7, the V gene TRBV3-1, with 8 bases that match TRBD1. The V segment lost 2 bases and the J segment 1 base; nucleotides outside the gene matches: 4. Germline values: CDR1 LGHDT, CDR2 YNNKEL (reference sequence). The length of the CDR3 is 15 residues. CDR3: CASSQRGQGSYEQYF. For the CDR3, the DNA is TGTGCCAGCAGCCAAAGAGGACAGGGATCCTACGAGCAGTACTTC.

This clonotype has ten or more counts. V is TRBV27 and J is TRBJ2-7; D remains ambiguous. The CDR3 covers 13 residues. Germline V gene sequence: CDR1 MNHEY, CDR2 SMNVEV (reference sequence). Trimming removed 0 bases at V and 3 bases at J, with 6 bases between. The CDR3 sequence is CASSLSYGYEQYF. The CDR3 DNA sequence: TGTGCCAGCAGTTTATCGTATGGCTACGAGCAGTACTTC.

This clonotype has at least ten counts. The chain is built from TRBV6-2 or TRBV6-3 and TRBJ1-5; D is possibly TRBD1 (5 bases). The CDR3 has 13 residues. Germline-derived CDR1 and CDR2 are MNHEY and SVGEGT. The V and J ends lost 4 bases and 6 bases respectively, with 10 bases between them. Here the CDR3 DNA reads TGTGCCAGCAGTTGGGACCTGGGTCAGCCCCAGCATTTT. This translates into CASSWDLGQPQHF.

Note on this clonotype: A single base separates this from a much larger clone, so it may be a read error. The chain joins TRBV28 to TRBJ2-7, with D possibly matching TRBD1 (6 bases). The CDR3 consists of 13 residues. Germline lookup yields CDR1 MDHEN and CDR2 SYDVKM. The V gene lost 6 bases and the J gene lost 4 bases, with 13 bases spanning the gap. CDR3 sequence: CASRATGQYEQYF. CDR3 DNA: TGTGCCAGCAGAGCCACAGGGCAGTACGAGCAGTACTTC.

This clonotype was detected only a few times. This chain joins TRBV28 and TRBJ2-7; maybe TRBD1 (6 bases). CDR1 and CDR2 from the germline V gene are MDHEN and SYDVKM. The CDR3 loop spans 16 amino acids. Trimming cost V 4 bases and J 9 bases, with 25 bases left between them. CDR3 bases: TGTGCCAGCAGTTCGACTCACCCCAACAGGGCTTTGGGGCAGTACTTC. It is translated as CASSSTHPNRALGQYF.

This clonotype was detected a few times. The gene calls are TRBV2 and TRBJ2-2; D is unresolved. The CDR3 contains 15 residues. V was pared by 4 bases and J by 1 base, with 10 bases between. Germline assignment: CDR1 SNHLY and CDR2 FYNNEI. The chain's CDR3 is CASSGVARNTGELFF. CDR3 DNA sequence: TGTGCCAGCAGTGGGGTCGCCCGGAACACCGGGGAGCTGTTTTTT. Full variable domain (remainder filled in from reference TRBV2 and TRBJ2-2): EPEVTQTPSHQVTQMGQEVILRCVPISNHLYFYWYRQILGQKVEFLVSFYNNEISEKSEIFDDQFSVERPDGSNFTLKIRSTKLEDSAMYFCASSGVARNTGELFFGEGSRLTVL.

The chain couples TRBV12-3 or TRBV12-4 to TRBJ2-7; D unclear. Trimming stripped 5 bases from V and 3 bases from J, with 5 bases between. The CDR3 is made up of 11 amino acids. The CDR3: CASSGIYEQYF. The DNA of the CDR3 is TGTGCCAGCAGTGGGATCTACGAGCAGTACTTC.

This clonotype showed up just a few times. Without the conserved terminal phenylalanine or tryptophan, this CDR3 likely stems from a read error. The V gene is TRBV28, the J gene TRBJ2-7, with TRBD1 matching 9 bases. Germline trimming cut 5 bases from V and 3 bases from J; bases unmatched to any gene: 2. This CDR3 region has 13 residues. Germline V CDR1 and CDR2: MDHEN, SYDVKM. The CDR3 DNA reads as TGTGCCAGCAGTATGGACAGGGGCTACGAGCAGTACCTC. It encodes CASSMDRGYEQYL.

This clonotype showed up many times. V is TRBV6-5 and J is TRBJ2-2; 7 bases line up with TRBD1. Germline CDR1 and CDR2: MNHEY and SVGAGI. The CDR3 extends over 16 amino acids. Germline trimming cut 2 bases from V and 0 bases from J; bases unmatched to any gene: 3. The CDR3 region has the DNA TGTGCCAGCAGTTACCGAGGGGGCTCGAACACCGGGGAGCTGTTTTTT. This codes for CASSYRGGSNTGELFF.

This clonotype showed up many times. The chain employs TRBV11-2 and TRBJ1-2; weak D call: TRBD1 (6 bases). The CDR3 loop spans 15 amino acids. With 5 bases removed from V and 4 bases from J, the gap between germline ends came to 17 bases. From germline, CDR1 is SGHAT and CDR2 FQNNGV. The CDR3 DNA is TGTGCCAGCAGCCCTTTAGACAGGCCCATCTATGGCTACACCTTC. This gives the protein CASSPLDRPIYGYTF.

This clonotype was counted ten times or more. The chain couples TRBV2 to TRBJ1-5; D is perhaps TRBD1 (5 bases). Germline CDR1 reads SNHLY; CDR2 reads FYNNEI. This CDR3 region has 14 residues. Trimming left V 6 bases short and J 2 bases short, with 11 bases between. Here the CDR3 reads CASSADRRNQPQHF. The CDR3 DNA reads as TGTGCCAGCAGCGCCGACAGACGCAATCAGCCCCAGCATTTT.

This sequence joins TRBV28 and TRBJ2-5; TRBD1 matches 7 bases. Germline V gene lookup returns CDR1 MDHEN and CDR2 SYDVKM. With V trimmed by 6 bases and J by 4 bases, 8 bases remained unmatched. CDR3 length: 14 residues. CDR3 sequence reads: CASRLHRGGETQYF. The CDR3 bases are TGTGCCAGCAGGCTTCACAGGGGCGGAGAGACCCAGTACTTC. The full variable domain, rest sourced from reference TRBV28 and TRBJ2-5, is DVKVTQSSRYLVKRTGEKVFLECVQDMDHENMFWYRQDPGLGLRLIYFSYDVKMKEKGDIPEGYSVSREKKERFSLILESASTNQTSMYLCASRLHRGGETQYFGPGTRLLVL.

The table lists this clonotype with many counts. The V call is TRBV20-1, the J call TRBJ2-3; D is undetermined. The V and J ends lost 1 base and 2 bases respectively, with 4 bases between them. The V gene's germline CDR1 is DFQATT and CDR2 SNEGSKA (reference sequence). This CDR3 contains 12 residues. This CDR3 is CSARGPTDTQYF. DNA of the CDR3: TGCAGTGCTAGAGGGCCCACAGATACGCAGTATTTT.

This clonotype was recorded at least ten times. V and J are TRBV6-2 or TRBV6-3 and TRBJ2-2, with D perhaps matching TRBD1 (6 bases). The CDR3 has 14 residues. The ends were cut back, 2 bases at V and 7 bases at J, with 11 bases in the middle. The germline V gene encodes CDR1 MNHEY and CDR2 SVGEGT. The CDR3 DNA reads TGTGCCAGCAGTTACCAACAGGGAAACGGGGAGCTGTTTTTT. Translating gives CASSYQQGNGELFF.

This clonotype has a count of ten or more. The CDR3 sequence is CASSIERAGALSYEQYF. DNA for the CDR3: TGTGCCAGTAGTATAGAAAGGGCGGGGGCCCTCTCCTACGAGCAGTACTTC. This chain joins TRBV19 and TRBJ2-7; possibly TRBD2 for D (7 bases). Germline CDR1 is LNHDA and CDR2 is SQIVND (reference sequence). The CDR3 consists of 17 residues. The V end lost 0 bases, the J end lost 0 bases, and 15 bases lay between the germline ends. Looking up the rest from reference TRBV19 and TRBJ2-7 gives the full variable domain: DGGITQSPKYLFRKEGQNVTLSCEQNLNHDAMYWYRQDPGQGLRLIYYSQIVNDFQKGDIAEGYSVSREKKESFPLTVTSAQKNPTAFYLCASSIERAGALSYEQYFGPGTRLTVT.

This clonotype has a count of ten or more. CDR3 bases: TGTGCCAGCAGTTTAGGGACAGGGCAAAATGGCTACACCTTC. Protein sequence: CASSLGTGQNGYTF. The chain recombines TRBV12-3 or TRBV12-4 with TRBJ1-2, with 8 nucleotides matching TRBD1. After removal of 1 base from V and 6 bases from J, the junction contained 4 bases not matched to a gene. There are 14 residues in the CDR3.

V gene TRBV12-3 or TRBV12-4 combines with J gene TRBJ1-6; D not resolved. V dropped 5 bases and J dropped 4 bases, with 12 bases sitting between them. The CDR3 has 15 residues. CDR3 residues: CASSGSVLYNSPLHF. Written as DNA, the CDR3 is TGTGCCAGCAGTGGGTCGGTGCTATATAATTCACCCCTCCACTTT.

Worth noting for this clonotype: A read error is possible here, since a much larger clone lies one base away. V gene TRBV11-2 combines with J gene TRBJ1-2, with unresolved D. The CDR3 spans 16 residues. Germline loops: CDR1 SGHAT, CDR2 FQNNGV. The CDR3 reads CASSIAGGANNYDYTF. CDR3 coding DNA: TGTGCCAGCAGCATCGCCGGTGGAGCTAATAACTATGACTACACCTTC. The full variable domain, in which reference TRBV11-2 and TRBJ1-2 provide the parts outside the CDR3, is EAGVAQSPRYKIIEKRQSVAFWCNPISGHATLYWYQQILGQGPKLLIQFQNNGVVDDSQLPKDRFSAERLKGVDSTLKIQPAKLEDSAVYLCASSIAGGANNYDYTFGSGTRLTVV.

This clonotype came up a few times. The V call is TRBV2, the J call TRBJ2-4, with 11 bases matching TRBD1. The germline V gene encodes CDR1 SNHLY and CDR2 FYNNEI. V lost 5 bases to trimming and J lost 4 bases; unmatched junction nucleotides: 4. The CDR3 is 15 amino acids. The CDR3 here is CASSTGQGAKNIQYF. For the CDR3, the DNA is TGTGCCAGCAGTACCGGACAGGGGGCAAAAAACATTCAGTACTTC.

This clonotype was seen ten or more times. The genes are TRBV30 and TRBJ2-5; possibly TRBD2 for D (5 bases). Germline V CDR1 and CDR2: GTSNPN, SVGIG (reference sequence). V was cut by 5 bases and J by 1 base, with 11 bases left in between. CDR3 length: 13 amino acids. CDR3 in amino acids: CAWSLATQETQYF. CDR3 sequence (DNA): TGTGCCTGGTCGCTAGCTACCCAAGAGACCCAGTACTTC.

This clonotype was counted ten times or more. The V call is TRBV7-9, the J call TRBJ2-5; tentatively, D is TRBD2 (5 bases). The CDR3 totals 11 residues. Germline V gene data show CDR1 as SEHNR and CDR2 as FQNEAQ (reference sequence). V was shortened by 5 bases and J by 11 bases, with 12 bases between the two germline ends. Here the CDR3 DNA reads TGTGCCAGCAGCCCGGGATCAGTTCAGTACTTC. It is translated as CASSPGSVQYF.

This clonotype was found many times. This chain connects TRBV15 to TRBJ2-7; D is uncertain. V was clipped by 0 bases and J by 2 bases, with 11 bases between them. Germline V gives CDR1 LNHNV, CDR2 YYDKDF (reference sequence). The CDR3 length is 15 residues. The CDR3 DNA follows: TGTGCCACCAGCAGAGATCCTGGACGGACCTACGAGCAGTACTTC. It yields the protein CATSRDPGRTYEQYF.

This clonotype was recorded a few times. V and J are TRBV9 and TRBJ2-4; D tentatively reads TRBD1 or TRBD2 (5 bases each). The germline V gene has CDR1 SGDLS and CDR2 YYNGEE. CDR3 length: 15 residues. Trimming pared 4 bases from V and 7 bases from J, leaving 18 bases between. The CDR3 DNA reads as TGTGCCAGCAGCTCGGCCGGGACCCAAGTCAACATTCAGTACTTC. This codes for CASSSAGTQVNIQYF.

This CDR3 reads CASSLVSRGGIQYF. Written as DNA, the CDR3 is TGTGCCAGCAGCTTAGTCAGCAGGGGAGGCATTCAGTACTTC. The J gene is TRBJ2-4, the V gene TRBV11-3, with D perhaps TRBD1 or TRBD2 (6 bases each). The germline V gene has CDR1 SGHNT and CDR2 YENEEA. Trimming took off 1 base at V and 9 bases at J, with 13 bases between the two ends. The CDR3 covers 14 residues. The full variable domain, rest sourced from reference TRBV11-3 and TRBJ2-4, is EAGVVQSPRYKIIEKKQPVAFWCNPISGHNTLYWYLQNLGQGPELLIRYENEEAVDDSQLPKDRFSAERLKGVDSTLKIQPAELGDSAVYLCASSLVSRGGIQYFGAGTRLSVL.